Listed below are T cell receptor beta chains from one sample, sequenced in a study of blood T cell repertoires in COVID-19. Generated by immunoSEQ multiplex PCR, the TCRdb table keeps only in-frame clones and is missing some. The table includes approximately 340,000 clones, roughly 89% detected once. Sample: peripheral blood. These receptors all come from a man in his thirties or forties with COVID-19, enrolled during active disease. Both conserved end residues are part of each CDR3. A D gene is named only where the DNA matches it firmly. A clone size is listed for some rows: how often the clone was seen (once, few, many), or a class if it is expanded.

cdr3_nt: TGTGCCACCAGCAGAGCGGCGGCAAGGGGCCAAGAGACCCAGTACTTC; cdr3_aa: CATSRAAARGQETQYF; clone_size: NA; cdr3_length: 16; d_call: NA; v_call: TRBV15; j_call: TRBJ2-5
cdr3_nt: TGTGCCACCCTCATGGGGGGGGAGAACCGGGGAGATACGCAGTATTTT; cdr3_aa: CATLMGGENRGDTQYF; clone_size: NA; cdr3_length: 16; d_call: TRBD2; v_call: TRBV15; j_call: TRBJ2-3
cdr3_nt: TGTGCCAGCAGCGCCCCCAGATCAACTAATGAAAAACTGTTTTTT; cdr3_aa: CASSAPRSTNEKLFF; clone_size: NA; cdr3_length: 15; d_call: NA; v_call: TRBV6-2/TRBV6-3; j_call: TRBJ1-4
cdr3_nt: TGTGCCAGCAGCTCACGGGGGGGGTTGAGGGAGACCCAGTACTTC; cdr3_aa: CASSSRGGLRETQYF; clone_size: once; cdr3_length: 15; d_call: TRBD2; v_call: TRBV7-2; j_call: TRBJ2-5
cdr3_nt: TGTGCCAGCAGTTACAAACCCGGCGGGAGAGAGACCCAGTACTTC; cdr3_aa: CASSYKPGGRETQYF; clone_size: NA; cdr3_length: 15; d_call: TRBD2; v_call: TRBV6-5; j_call: TRBJ2-5
cdr3_nt: TGTGCCAGCAGCTTATCTCCAGGGGGGATTAACACTGAAGCTTTCTTT; cdr3_aa: CASSLSPGGINTEAFF; clone_size: NA; cdr3_length: 16; d_call: TRBD1; v_call: TRBV7-3; j_call: TRBJ1-1
cdr3_nt: TGTGCCAGCAGCAAAGACAGGGTCGGCAATCAGCCCCAGCATTTT; cdr3_aa: CASSKDRVGNQPQHF; clone_size: NA; cdr3_length: 15; d_call: TRBD1; v_call: TRBV7-9; j_call: TRBJ1-5
cdr3_nt: TGTGCCAGCAGTGACGGGGAAGGGCGGGTAAACGAGCAGTACTTC; cdr3_aa: CASSDGEGRVNEQYF; clone_size: NA; cdr3_length: 15; d_call: NA; v_call: TRBV25-1; j_call: TRBJ2-7
cdr3_nt: TGTGCCAGCAGAAAAGGGAGGTGCGGCTCTGGGGCCAACGTCCTGACTTTC; cdr3_aa: CASRKGRCGSGANVLTF; clone_size: NA; cdr3_length: 17; d_call: NA; v_call: TRBV21-1; j_call: TRBJ2-6
cdr3_nt: TGTGCCAGCAGCTGGGGACAGGGTAATTCACCCCTCCACTTT; cdr3_aa: CASSWGQGNSPLHF; clone_size: once; cdr3_length: 14; d_call: TRBD1; v_call: TRBV7-9; j_call: TRBJ1-6
cdr3_nt: TGTGCCAGCAGCGTAGACAGAAACATGAACACTGAAGCTTTCTTT; cdr3_aa: CASSVDRNMNTEAFF; clone_size: few; cdr3_length: 15; d_call: NA; v_call: TRBV9; j_call: TRBJ1-1
cdr3_nt: TGTGCCAGCAGTAAACGCGGACAGGGTACCTACGAGCAGTACTTC; cdr3_aa: CASSKRGQGTYEQYF; clone_size: NA; cdr3_length: 15; d_call: TRBD1; v_call: TRBV27; j_call: TRBJ2-7
cdr3_nt: TGTGCTAGTGGTTTGGGAACTTCCGGGACATCCAATGAAAAACTGTTTTTT; cdr3_aa: CASGLGTSGTSNEKLFF; clone_size: NA; cdr3_length: 17; d_call: NA; v_call: TRBV12-5; j_call: TRBJ1-4
cdr3_nt: TGTGCCAGTAGTATATCCGGGACACGCTATGGCTACACCTTC; cdr3_aa: CASSISGTRYGYTF; clone_size: NA; cdr3_length: 14; d_call: NA; v_call: TRBV19; j_call: TRBJ1-2
cdr3_nt: TGTGCCAGCAGCTTCTTTAGCGGGGGGGCCGTTCGCGAGCAGTACTTC; cdr3_aa: CASSFFSGGAVREQYF; clone_size: NA; cdr3_length: 16; d_call: TRBD2; v_call: TRBV7-8; j_call: TRBJ2-7
cdr3_nt: TGTGCCAGCAGCCTCTTACAGGGATCCCCCTACGAGCAGTACTTC; cdr3_aa: CASSLLQGSPYEQYF; clone_size: NA; cdr3_length: 15; d_call: NA; v_call: TRBV16; j_call: TRBJ2-7
cdr3_nt: TGTGCCAGCAGTTTCTTCTGGGCTAGCGGGAGGGGCGAGCAGTACTTC; cdr3_aa: CASSFFWASGRGEQYF; clone_size: NA; cdr3_length: 16; d_call: TRBD2; v_call: TRBV27; j_call: TRBJ2-7
cdr3_nt: TGTGCCACCGGGGTGGGAGGGCAGACCGGGGAGCTGTTTTTT; cdr3_aa: CATGVGGQTGELFF; clone_size: NA; cdr3_length: 14; d_call: TRBD2; v_call: TRBV28; j_call: TRBJ2-2
cdr3_nt: TGTGCCAGCAGTACAGGGGAAAGCTCCTACGAGCAGTACTTC; cdr3_aa: CASSTGESSYEQYF; clone_size: NA; cdr3_length: 14; d_call: TRBD1; v_call: TRBV5-4; j_call: TRBJ2-7
cdr3_nt: TGTGCCAGCAGCGATTCGACCTGGACTAGCCGATCCTACGAGCAGTACTTC; cdr3_aa: CASSDSTWTSRSYEQYF; clone_size: NA; cdr3_length: 17; d_call: TRBD2; v_call: TRBV13; j_call: TRBJ2-7
cdr3_nt: TGTGCCAGCAGTGAAGCGGAGGGCTCCTATGGCTACACCTTC; cdr3_aa: CASSEAEGSYGYTF; clone_size: few; cdr3_length: 14; d_call: NA; v_call: TRBV6-1; j_call: TRBJ1-2
cdr3_nt: TGTGCCAGCAGCCCGGGGGGGAGGGACGAGCAGTACTTC; cdr3_aa: CASSPGGRDEQYF; clone_size: NA; cdr3_length: 13; d_call: TRBD2; v_call: TRBV3-1/TRBV3-2; j_call: TRBJ2-7
cdr3_nt: TGCGCCAGCAGCCAAGCCCTAGCGGTGACCTACGAGCAGTACTTC; cdr3_aa: CASSQALAVTYEQYF; clone_size: few; cdr3_length: 15; d_call: TRBD2; v_call: TRBV4-3; j_call: TRBJ2-7
cdr3_nt: TGTGCCAGCAGTGGCATTTCCTACGAGCAGTACTTC; cdr3_aa: CASSGISYEQYF; clone_size: NA; cdr3_length: 12; d_call: NA; v_call: TRBV28; j_call: TRBJ2-7
cdr3_nt: TGTGCCAGCAGTTCCGGGGGTAAACAAGTCATATATTTT; cdr3_aa: CASSSGGKQVIYF; clone_size: NA; cdr3_length: 13; d_call: NA; v_call: TRBV28; j_call: TRBJ1-3
cdr3_nt: TGCGCCAGCAGCCAAGATCGGGACAGGGGCGTTCAGGGCTACACCTTC; cdr3_aa: CASSQDRDRGVQGYTF; clone_size: NA; cdr3_length: 16; d_call: TRBD1; v_call: TRBV4-3; j_call: TRBJ1-2
cdr3_nt: TGTGCCAGCAGCCTACCCTATAGCAATCAGCCCCAGCATTTT; cdr3_aa: CASSLPYSNQPQHF; clone_size: NA; cdr3_length: 14; d_call: NA; v_call: TRBV7-2; j_call: TRBJ1-5
cdr3_nt: TGTGCCAGCAGCTTGTGGGGACAGGGGAGGGATGAGCAGTTCTTC; cdr3_aa: CASSLWGQGRDEQFF; clone_size: NA; cdr3_length: 15; d_call: TRBD1; v_call: TRBV5-6; j_call: TRBJ2-1
cdr3_nt: TGTGCCACCAGCAGAGGGTGGGGGGGCACTGGTGAAAAACTGTTTTTT; cdr3_aa: CATSRGWGGTGEKLFF; clone_size: NA; cdr3_length: 16; d_call: NA; v_call: TRBV15; j_call: TRBJ1-4
cdr3_nt: TGTGCCAGCAGTTACCGGGGGGTGGGGAGCACCGGGGAGCTGTTTTTT; cdr3_aa: CASSYRGVGSTGELFF; clone_size: NA; cdr3_length: 16; d_call: TRBD2; v_call: TRBV6-5; j_call: TRBJ2-2
cdr3_nt: TGTGCCACCAGTGATTTCAGGGGCGGTGAAGCTTTCTTT; cdr3_aa: CATSDFRGGEAFF; clone_size: NA; cdr3_length: 13; d_call: NA; v_call: TRBV24-1; j_call: TRBJ1-1
cdr3_nt: TGTGCCAGCAGCCCAAGGAACCTAGGGGCCTCTGGAAACACCATATATTTT; cdr3_aa: CASSPRNLGASGNTIYF; clone_size: NA; cdr3_length: 17; d_call: NA; v_call: TRBV7-3; j_call: TRBJ1-3
cdr3_nt: TGTGCCAGCAGTCTCCTCACTGGTCACAATGAGCAGTTCTTC; cdr3_aa: CASSLLTGHNEQFF; clone_size: NA; cdr3_length: 14; d_call: NA; v_call: TRBV6-2/TRBV6-3; j_call: TRBJ2-1
cdr3_nt: TGTGCCAGTTCGGACAGACAACCCCTCCACTTT; cdr3_aa: CASSDRQPLHF; clone_size: few; cdr3_length: 11; d_call: NA; v_call: TRBV6-5; j_call: TRBJ1-6
cdr3_nt: TGCAGCGTTGGCAGACTCGGTGAGCAGTTCTTC; cdr3_aa: CSVGRLGEQFF; clone_size: NA; cdr3_length: 11; d_call: NA; v_call: TRBV29-1; j_call: TRBJ2-1
cdr3_nt: TGTGCCAGCGCCGGACTAGCCCACCCCTACGAGCAGTACTTC; cdr3_aa: CASAGLAHPYEQYF; clone_size: NA; cdr3_length: 14; d_call: TRBD2; v_call: TRBV27; j_call: TRBJ2-7
cdr3_nt: TGTGCCAGCAGTTTACAAGTAATGGCTGATAATTCACCCCTCCACTTT; cdr3_aa: CASSLQVMADNSPLHF; clone_size: few; cdr3_length: 16; d_call: NA; v_call: TRBV28; j_call: TRBJ1-6
cdr3_nt: TGTGCCAGCAGTTACTCAGGGGTGGAGACACCCCTCCACTTT; cdr3_aa: CASSYSGVETPLHF; clone_size: NA; cdr3_length: 14; d_call: NA; v_call: TRBV6-2/TRBV6-3; j_call: TRBJ1-6
cdr3_nt: TGTGCCAGCAGCAAGAACACTGAAGCTTTCTTT; cdr3_aa: CASSKNTEAFF; clone_size: NA; cdr3_length: 11; d_call: NA; v_call: TRBV6-5; j_call: TRBJ1-1
cdr3_nt: TGTGCCAGCAGCTTGGAGGGACTAGCATTTTATGAGCAGTTCTTC; cdr3_aa: CASSLEGLAFYEQFF; clone_size: NA; cdr3_length: 15; d_call: TRBD2; v_call: TRBV5-6; j_call: TRBJ2-1
cdr3_nt: TGTGCCAGCAGCGCTACCGGTTCCAACTATGGCTACACCTTC; cdr3_aa: CASSATGSNYGYTF; clone_size: NA; cdr3_length: 14; d_call: NA; v_call: TRBV9; j_call: TRBJ1-2
cdr3_nt: TGCGCCAGCAGCGCCAGGGGTGAGGGAAACACCATATATTTT; cdr3_aa: CASSARGEGNTIYF; clone_size: NA; cdr3_length: 14; d_call: NA; v_call: TRBV5-1; j_call: TRBJ1-3
cdr3_nt: TGTGCCAGCACCTGGGGAGAGAACACTGAAGCTTTCTTT; cdr3_aa: CASTWGENTEAFF; clone_size: NA; cdr3_length: 13; d_call: NA; v_call: TRBV12-3/TRBV12-4; j_call: TRBJ1-1
cdr3_nt: TGCAGTGCTAGTAGCGGCGCCCGCCCGTTCTACAATGAGCAGTTCTTC; cdr3_aa: CSASSGARPFYNEQFF; clone_size: NA; cdr3_length: 16; d_call: NA; v_call: TRBV20-1; j_call: TRBJ2-1
cdr3_nt: TGTGCCAGCAGCTCCAGAACAGCCTCCTACGAGCAGTACTTC; cdr3_aa: CASSSRTASYEQYF; clone_size: NA; cdr3_length: 14; d_call: NA; v_call: TRBV11-2; j_call: TRBJ2-7
cdr3_nt: TGTGCCAGCAGCTTGGGGCAGGGGCTGGATCAGCCCCAGCATTTT; cdr3_aa: CASSLGQGLDQPQHF; clone_size: few; cdr3_length: 15; d_call: NA; v_call: TRBV5-5; j_call: TRBJ1-5
cdr3_nt: TGTGCCAGCAGCCCCTCCATCGGGAGTGGGTACGAGCAGTACTTC; cdr3_aa: CASSPSIGSGYEQYF; clone_size: NA; cdr3_length: 15; d_call: NA; v_call: TRBV5-4; j_call: TRBJ2-7
cdr3_nt: TGTGCCAGCAGAGGGACAGCCACAGATACGCAGTATTTT; cdr3_aa: CASRGTATDTQYF; clone_size: NA; cdr3_length: 13; d_call: TRBD1; v_call: TRBV27; j_call: TRBJ2-3
cdr3_nt: TGCGCCAGCAGCTTGGGGGTCAGCCTCGGGGTCGGGGAGCTGTTTTTT; cdr3_aa: CASSLGVSLGVGELFF; clone_size: NA; cdr3_length: 16; d_call: NA; v_call: TRBV5-1; j_call: TRBJ2-2
cdr3_nt: TGTGCCAGCAGTTTATTTTCCAATTCCGACAGGCTCTTTAGCAATCAGCCCCAGCATTTT; cdr3_aa: CASSLFSNSDRLFSNQPQHF; clone_size: NA; cdr3_length: 20; d_call: NA; v_call: TRBV27; j_call: TRBJ1-5
cdr3_nt: TGTGCCAGCAGGACAGGGATGAACACTGAAGCTTTCTTT; cdr3_aa: CASRTGMNTEAFF; clone_size: NA; cdr3_length: 13; d_call: TRBD1; v_call: TRBV7-3; j_call: TRBJ1-1
cdr3_nt: TGTGCCGGTGGACAGGGGATTAACACTGAAGCTTTCTTT; cdr3_aa: CAGGQGINTEAFF; clone_size: NA; cdr3_length: 13; d_call: TRBD1; v_call: TRBV10-3; j_call: TRBJ1-1
cdr3_nt: TGCGCCAGCAGTGATTATGGGACTAGGTCCTACAATGAGCAGTTCTTC; cdr3_aa: CASSDYGTRSYNEQFF; clone_size: NA; cdr3_length: 16; d_call: TRBD2; v_call: TRBV10-1; j_call: TRBJ2-1
cdr3_nt: TGTGCCAGCAGTTTGGCTAGCGGGAGGGAGCAGTACTTC; cdr3_aa: CASSLASGREQYF; clone_size: NA; cdr3_length: 13; d_call: TRBD2; v_call: TRBV28; j_call: TRBJ2-7
cdr3_nt: TGCGCCAGCAGCCCCGGGACAGGGGGCACAGATACGCAGTATTTT; cdr3_aa: CASSPGTGGTDTQYF; clone_size: NA; cdr3_length: 15; d_call: TRBD1; v_call: TRBV4-3; j_call: TRBJ2-3
cdr3_nt: TGCGCCAGCAGCTTGGAAGGTACGTCAGGAAAACTGTTTTTT; cdr3_aa: CASSLEGTSGKLFF; clone_size: once; cdr3_length: 14; d_call: NA; v_call: TRBV5-1; j_call: TRBJ1-4
cdr3_nt: TGTGCCAGCAGTTACTCGTCTTCAGGGGCCATTAATTCACCCCTCCACTTT; cdr3_aa: CASSYSSSGAINSPLHF; clone_size: NA; cdr3_length: 17; d_call: NA; v_call: TRBV6-2/TRBV6-3; j_call: TRBJ1-6